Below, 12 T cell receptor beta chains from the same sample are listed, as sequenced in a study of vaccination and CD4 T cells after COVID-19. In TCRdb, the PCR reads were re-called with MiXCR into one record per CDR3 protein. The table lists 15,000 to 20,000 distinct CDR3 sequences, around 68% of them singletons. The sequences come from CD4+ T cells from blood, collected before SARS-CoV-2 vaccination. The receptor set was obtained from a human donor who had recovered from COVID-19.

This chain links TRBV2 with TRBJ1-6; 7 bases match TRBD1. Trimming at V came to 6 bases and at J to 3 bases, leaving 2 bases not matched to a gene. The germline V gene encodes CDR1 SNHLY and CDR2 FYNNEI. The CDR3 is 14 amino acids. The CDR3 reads CASRGTVYNSPLHF. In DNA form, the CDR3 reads TGTGCCAGCAGGGGGACAGTCTATAATTCACCCCTCCACTTT.

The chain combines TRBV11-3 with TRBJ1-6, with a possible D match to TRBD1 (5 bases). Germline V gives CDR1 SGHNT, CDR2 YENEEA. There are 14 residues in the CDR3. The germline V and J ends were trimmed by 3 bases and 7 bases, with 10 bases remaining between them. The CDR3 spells CASSLGGPNSPLHF. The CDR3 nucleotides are TGTGCCAGCAGCTTGGGGGGACCCAATTCACCCCTCCACTTT.

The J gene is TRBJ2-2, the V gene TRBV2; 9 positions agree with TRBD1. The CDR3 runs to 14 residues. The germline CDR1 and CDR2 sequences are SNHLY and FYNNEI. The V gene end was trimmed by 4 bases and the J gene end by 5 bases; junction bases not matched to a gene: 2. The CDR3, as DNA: TGTGCCAGCAGTGGGGACAGGGCGACCGGGGAGCTGTTTTTT. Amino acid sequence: CASSGDRATGELFF.

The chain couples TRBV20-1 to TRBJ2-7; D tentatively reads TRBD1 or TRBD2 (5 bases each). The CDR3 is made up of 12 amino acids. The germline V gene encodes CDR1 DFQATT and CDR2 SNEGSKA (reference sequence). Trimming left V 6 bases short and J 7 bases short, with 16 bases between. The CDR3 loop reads CSARGGRVEQYF. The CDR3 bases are TGCAGTGCCCGTGGGGGTCGGGTAGAGCAGTACTTC.

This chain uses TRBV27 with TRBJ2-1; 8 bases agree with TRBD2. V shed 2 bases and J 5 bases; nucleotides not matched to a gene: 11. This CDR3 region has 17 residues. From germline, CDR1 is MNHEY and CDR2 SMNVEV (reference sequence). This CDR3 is CASSLHPLAGQNNEQFF. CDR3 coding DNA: TGTGCCAGCAGTTTACACCCTCTAGCGGGCCAGAACAATGAGCAGTTCTTC.

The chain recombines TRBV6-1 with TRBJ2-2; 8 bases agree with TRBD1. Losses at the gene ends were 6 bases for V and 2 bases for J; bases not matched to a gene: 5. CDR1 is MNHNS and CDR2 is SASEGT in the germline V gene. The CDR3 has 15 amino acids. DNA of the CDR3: TGTGCCAGCAGCCTGACAGGGGCCAACACCGGGGAGCTGTTTTTT. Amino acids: CASSLTGANTGELFF.

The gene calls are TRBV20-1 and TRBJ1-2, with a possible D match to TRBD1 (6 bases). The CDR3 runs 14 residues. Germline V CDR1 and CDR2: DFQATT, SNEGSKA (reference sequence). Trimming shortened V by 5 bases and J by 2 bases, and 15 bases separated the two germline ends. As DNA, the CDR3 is TGCAGTGCTGGGAAGGGGGGACGGAACTATGGCTACACCTTC. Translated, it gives CSAGKGGRNYGYTF.

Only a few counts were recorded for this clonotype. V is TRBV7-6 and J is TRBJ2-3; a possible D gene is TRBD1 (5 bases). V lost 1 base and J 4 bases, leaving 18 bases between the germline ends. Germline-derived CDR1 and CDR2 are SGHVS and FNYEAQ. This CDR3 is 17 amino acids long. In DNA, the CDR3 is TGTGCCAGCAGCTTAGGCTTGACGGTGGGGCAACCAGATACGCAGTATTTT. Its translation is CASSLGLTVGQPDTQYF.

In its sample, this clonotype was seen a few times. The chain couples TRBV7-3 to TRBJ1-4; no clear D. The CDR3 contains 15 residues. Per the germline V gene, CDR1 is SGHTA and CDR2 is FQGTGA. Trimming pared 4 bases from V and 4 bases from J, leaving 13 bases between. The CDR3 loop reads CASSSNLGGNEKLFF. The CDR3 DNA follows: TGTGCCAGCAGCTCGAACCTGGGCGGTAATGAAAAACTGTTTTTT. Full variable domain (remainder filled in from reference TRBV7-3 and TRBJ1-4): GAGVSQTPSNKVTEKGKYVELRCDPISGHTALYWYRQSLGQGPEFLIYFQGTGAADDSGLPNDRFFAVRPEGSVSTLKIQRTERGDSAVYLCASSSNLGGNEKLFFGSGTQLSVL.

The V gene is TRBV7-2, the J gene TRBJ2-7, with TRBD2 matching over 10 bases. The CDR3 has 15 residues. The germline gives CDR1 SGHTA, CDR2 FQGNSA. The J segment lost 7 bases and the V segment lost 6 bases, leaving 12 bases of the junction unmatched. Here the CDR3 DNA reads TGTGCCAGCAGGCGGACTAGCGGAGCGGGGGGAGAGCAGTACTTC. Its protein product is CASRRTSGAGGEQYF.

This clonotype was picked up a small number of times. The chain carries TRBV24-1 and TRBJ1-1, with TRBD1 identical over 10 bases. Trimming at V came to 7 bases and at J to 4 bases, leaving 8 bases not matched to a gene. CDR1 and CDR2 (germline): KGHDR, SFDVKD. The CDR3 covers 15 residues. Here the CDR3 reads CATRGTGAWGTEAFF. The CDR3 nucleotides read TGTGCCACCAGAGGGACAGGGGCGTGGGGCACTGAAGCTTTCTTT.

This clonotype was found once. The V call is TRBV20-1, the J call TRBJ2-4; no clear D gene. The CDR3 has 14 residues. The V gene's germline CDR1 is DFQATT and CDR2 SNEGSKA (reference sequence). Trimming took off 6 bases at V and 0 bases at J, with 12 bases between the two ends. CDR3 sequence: CSAHDAPAKNIQYF. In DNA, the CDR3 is TGCAGTGCCCATGACGCTCCAGCCAAAAACATTCAGTACTTC.